This T cell receptor beta chain came from a study of response to subunit inactivated influenza vaccine. From the RT-PCR reads, TCRdb called clonotypes with MiXCR, one entry per CDR3 protein. Among fewer than 750,000 distinct CDR3 sequences listed, around 13% were seen once. Germline CDR1 is SGHTA and CDR2 is FQGNSA. The CDR3 length is 16 residues. V was clipped by 5 bases and J by 3 bases; unmatched bases: 12. The TCR originated in a man aged 50-60 years who received an inactivated influenza vaccine. The sample in question was PBMCs from blood, obtained 11 to 12 days after vaccination. J is TRBJ1-2 and V is TRBV7-2, with TRBD1 matching 7 bases. The DNA for the CDR3 is TGTGCCAGCAGCCGGGGGTGGACAGGCTTAGACTATGGCTACACCTTC. Translated, it gives CASSRGWTGLDYGYTF.